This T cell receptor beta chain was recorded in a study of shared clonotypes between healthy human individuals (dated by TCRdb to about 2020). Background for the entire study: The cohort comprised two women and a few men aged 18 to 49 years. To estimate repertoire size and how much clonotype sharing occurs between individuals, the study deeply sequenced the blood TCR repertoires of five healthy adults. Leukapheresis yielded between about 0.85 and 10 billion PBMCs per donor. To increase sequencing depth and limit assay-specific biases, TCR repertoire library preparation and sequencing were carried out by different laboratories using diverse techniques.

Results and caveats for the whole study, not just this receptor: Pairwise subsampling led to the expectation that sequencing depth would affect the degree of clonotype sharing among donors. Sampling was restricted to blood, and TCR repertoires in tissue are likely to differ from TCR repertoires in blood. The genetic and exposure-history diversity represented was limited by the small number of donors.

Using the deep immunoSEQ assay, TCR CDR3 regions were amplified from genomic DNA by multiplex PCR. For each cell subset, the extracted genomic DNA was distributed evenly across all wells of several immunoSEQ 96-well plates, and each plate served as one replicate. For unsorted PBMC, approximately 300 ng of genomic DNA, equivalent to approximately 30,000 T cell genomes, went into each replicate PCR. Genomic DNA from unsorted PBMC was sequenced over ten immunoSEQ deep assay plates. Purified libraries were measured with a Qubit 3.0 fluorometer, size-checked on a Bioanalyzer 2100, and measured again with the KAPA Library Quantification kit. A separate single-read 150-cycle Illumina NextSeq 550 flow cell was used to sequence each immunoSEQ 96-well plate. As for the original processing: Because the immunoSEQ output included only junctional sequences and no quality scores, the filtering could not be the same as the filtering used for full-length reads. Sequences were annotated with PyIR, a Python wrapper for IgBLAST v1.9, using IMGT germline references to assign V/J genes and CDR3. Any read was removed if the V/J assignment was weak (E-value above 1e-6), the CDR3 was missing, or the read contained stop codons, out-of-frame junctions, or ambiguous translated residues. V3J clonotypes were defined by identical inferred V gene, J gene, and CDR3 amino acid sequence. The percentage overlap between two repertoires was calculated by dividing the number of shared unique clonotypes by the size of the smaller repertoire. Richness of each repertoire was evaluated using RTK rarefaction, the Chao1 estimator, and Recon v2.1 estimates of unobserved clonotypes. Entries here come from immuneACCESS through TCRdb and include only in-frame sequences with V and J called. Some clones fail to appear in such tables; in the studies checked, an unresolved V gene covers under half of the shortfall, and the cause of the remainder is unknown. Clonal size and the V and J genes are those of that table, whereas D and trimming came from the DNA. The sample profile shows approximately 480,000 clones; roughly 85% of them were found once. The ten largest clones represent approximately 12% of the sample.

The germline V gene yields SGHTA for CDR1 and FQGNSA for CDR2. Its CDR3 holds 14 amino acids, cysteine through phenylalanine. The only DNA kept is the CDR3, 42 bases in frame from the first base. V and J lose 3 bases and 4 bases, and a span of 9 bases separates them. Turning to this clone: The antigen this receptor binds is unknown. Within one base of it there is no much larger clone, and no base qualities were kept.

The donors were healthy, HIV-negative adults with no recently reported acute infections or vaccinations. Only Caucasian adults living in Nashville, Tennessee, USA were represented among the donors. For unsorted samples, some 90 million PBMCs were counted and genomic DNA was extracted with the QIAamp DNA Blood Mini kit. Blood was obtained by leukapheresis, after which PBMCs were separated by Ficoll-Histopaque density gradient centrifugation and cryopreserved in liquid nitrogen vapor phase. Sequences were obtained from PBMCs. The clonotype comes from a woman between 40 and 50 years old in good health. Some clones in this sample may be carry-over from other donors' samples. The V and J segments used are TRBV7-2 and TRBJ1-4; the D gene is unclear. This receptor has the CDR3 CASSFFGRNEKLFF. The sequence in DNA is TGTGCCAGCAGCTTTTTTGGCCGTAATGAAAAACTGTTTTTT. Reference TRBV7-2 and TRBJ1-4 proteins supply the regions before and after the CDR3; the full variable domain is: GAGVSQSPSNKVTEKGKDVELRCDPISGHTALYWYRQSLGQGLEFLIYFQGNSAPDKSGLPSDRFSAERTGGSVSTLTIQRTQQEDSAVYLCASSFFGRNEKLFFGSGTQLSVL.